This TCR beta chain was recovered during a study of blood T cell repertoires in COVID-19 (dated by TCRdb to 2018 to 2021). About the investigation overall: Samples from collaborators originated in the United States, Italy and Spain and spanned both the acute and convalescent phases of COVID-19. HLA class I and class II types, where available, came from metadata supplied by the sample provider rather than from assay-based typing. The samples were drawn from the first 160 participants of the ongoing ImmuneRACE study and from 1,254 subjects provided by 6 global collaborators. Sample metadata almost always included a de-identified subject ID, COVID-19 status, age in years and sex. The material from the prospective study consisted of cDNA or gDNA derived from T cells, B-cell-depleted T cells, or PBMCs. Subjects who had been exposed to COVID-19, were actively infected with it, or had recovered from it provided the deeply sampled blood TCRbeta repertoires that made up the dataset. The repertoires were released in a freely available public database meant as a resource for research on the immune response to SARS-CoV-2. Findings and caveats that apply to the study as a whole: The quantity of clinical and demographic metadata differed by source and by participant and was supplied without curation.

Whole blood was collected in K2EDTA tubes by collaborating institutions according to the institutions' own protocols. For TCRbeta analysis, collaborators shipped samples as frozen whole blood, isolated PBMCs, or DNA extracted from either of those sample types. TCRbeta CDR3 regions were amplified from genomic DNA by means of the immunoSEQ Assay, a bias-controlled multiplex PCR. The paper's data handling went like this. Nucleated cell counts per sample were estimated from amplification of reference gene primers within the assay. To quantify the absolute abundance of each unique TCRbeta CDR3 rearrangement, sequence reads were collapsed and filtered. For each sample, productive Simpson clonality was calculated as the square root of Simpson's diversity index over productive rearrangements. TCRdb provides this immuneACCESS table in a form limited to in-frame rearrangements. Some clones are lacking; in checked studies, under half of them reflect an unresolved V gene, and why the rest are absent is not known. V, J and clone size are taken as reported in that table, and D and trimming were inferred from the DNA itself. This sample holds about 16,000 clones; around 90% were observed only once. The top ten constitute about an eighth of the sample.

In its sample, this clone was seen once. The antigen it binds to is not known. No base-level quality is on record; no much larger clone is a single base apart. According to the germline V gene (reference sequence), CDR1 reads MNHEY and CDR2 reads SMNVEV. Reading from cysteine to phenylalanine, the CDR3 counts 19 amino acids. The CDR3 DNA has 57 bases and is translated from base 1. V lost 5 bases and J lost 0 bases, and the count of bases not matched to a germline gene is 12. The sequencing input was peripheral blood. The rearranged chain carries TRBV27 and TRBJ2-6; 8 of the junction bases match TRBD1. The TCR originated in a human donor in a cohort sampled during active COVID-19. The CDR3 protein: CASSIGQGGSFSGANVLTF. The sequenced DNA: TGTGCCAGCAGTATTGGACAGGGAGGCTCCTTCTCTGGGGCCAACGTCCTGACTTTC.